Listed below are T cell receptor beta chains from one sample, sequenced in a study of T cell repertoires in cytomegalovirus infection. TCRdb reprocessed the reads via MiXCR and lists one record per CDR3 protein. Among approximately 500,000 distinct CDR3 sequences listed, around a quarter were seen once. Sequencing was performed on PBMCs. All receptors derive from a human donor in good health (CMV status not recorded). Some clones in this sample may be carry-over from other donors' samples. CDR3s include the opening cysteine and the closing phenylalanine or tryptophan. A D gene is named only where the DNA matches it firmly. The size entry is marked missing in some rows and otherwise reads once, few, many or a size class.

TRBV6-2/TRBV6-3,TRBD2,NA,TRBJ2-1,TGTGCCAGCAGTTCTTTTCTAGCGGGAGGGAATGAGCAGTTCTTC,CASSSFLAGGNEQFF
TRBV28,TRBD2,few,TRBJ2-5,TGTGCCAGCAGCACTATTGATAGCGGGAGGGCCGGGGCGGAGACCCAGTACTTC,CASSTIDSGRAGAETQYF
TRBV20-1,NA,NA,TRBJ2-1,TGCAGTGCTAGAGTCTTTTTGGGACCCGGCGAGTTCTTC,CSARVFLGPGEFF
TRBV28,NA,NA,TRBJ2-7,TGTGCCAGCAGTTTGTCCAGGGTATCCTCCTACGAGCAGTACTTC,CASSLSRVSSYEQYF
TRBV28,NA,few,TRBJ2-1,TGTGCCAGCAGTCCATCGACAGGACCCAATGAGCAGTTCTTC,CASSPSTGPNEQFF
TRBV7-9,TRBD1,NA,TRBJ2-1,TGTGCCAGCAGCATCCTCCGGGACAGGGGTAATGAGCAGTTCTTC,CASSILRDRGNEQFF
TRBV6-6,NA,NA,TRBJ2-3,TGTGCCAGCACCATGGGTCTCATGTTGGATACGCAGTATTTT,CASTMGLMLDTQYF
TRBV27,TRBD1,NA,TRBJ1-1,TGTGCCAGCAGTGCCCAACAGGGGGCCACTGAAGCTTTCTTT,CASSAQQGATEAFF
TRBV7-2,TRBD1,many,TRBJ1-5,TGTGCCAGCAGGCCAAGGACAGGTGACAATCAGCCCCAGCATTTT,CASRPRTGDNQPQHF
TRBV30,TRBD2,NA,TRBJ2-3,TGTGCCTGGAGTTACCGGCGGGGGAGCACAGATACGCAGTATTTT,CAWSYRRGSTDTQYF
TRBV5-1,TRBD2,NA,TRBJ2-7,TGCGCCAGCAGTCCGGCGTTGGGCGGGAGTCCCTACGAGCAGTACTTC,CASSPALGGSPYEQYF
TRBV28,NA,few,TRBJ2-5,TGTGCCAGCAGTTTGGTCGGGGCCAGCCAAGAGACCCAGTACTTC,CASSLVGASQETQYF
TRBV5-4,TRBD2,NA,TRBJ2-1,TGTGCCAGCAGCTTGGAAGTAGAGCTAGCGGGGGGTCGGGAGCAGTTCTTC,CASSLEVELAGGREQFF
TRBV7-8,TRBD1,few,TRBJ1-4,TGTGCCAGCAGCCTAACCGGGACAGGGAAGGGTGAAAAACTGTTTTTT,CASSLTGTGKGEKLFF
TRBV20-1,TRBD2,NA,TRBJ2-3,TGCAGTGCTAGATCGCTTTTTGCGGGAGTTACAGATACGCAGTATTTT,CSARSLFAGVTDTQYF
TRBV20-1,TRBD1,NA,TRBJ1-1,TGCAGTGCTACCACCGTGGGACAGGGATTGGGCACTGAAGCTTTCTTT,CSATTVGQGLGTEAFF
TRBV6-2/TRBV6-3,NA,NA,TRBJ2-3,TGTGCCAGCAGTTATCATGATACGCAGTATTTT,CASSYHDTQYF
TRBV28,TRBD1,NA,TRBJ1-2,TGTGCCAGCAGTCCAAGGACAGGTCGCGGCTACACCTTC,CASSPRTGRGYTF